This T cell receptor (beta chain) was recovered during a study of cytomegalovirus exposure and HLA in healthy donors. The study, taken as a whole, reports: Most TCR sequences showed up rarely, but some public TCRs showed up in many donors.

The length of the CDR3 is 13 residues. Trimming shortened V by 0 bases and J by 9 bases, and 9 bases separated the two germline ends. Germline values: CDR1 SGHAT, CDR2 FQNNGV. This clone was found a few times. What it recognizes is unknown. PCR was performed using 60 Vbeta and 13 Jbeta primers. Sequencing was performed with immunoSEQ multiplex PCR; in TCRdb, only in-frame clones are kept and a portion is missing. Of roughly 100,000 clones in the sample, around 81% are singletons; the top ten hold more than 3%. The chain carries TRBV11-2 and TRBJ1-5; D unclear. This sequence was found in a female donor in good health and CMV-seropositive. What was sequenced was PBMCs. CDR3: CASSLEALGPQHF. The CDR3 bases are TGTGCCAGCAGCTTAGAAGCCCTCGGGCCCCAGCATTTT.